This T cell receptor (beta chain) was identified in a study of blood T cell repertoires in COVID-19. Assay: immunoSEQ multiplex PCR; the TCRdb copy retains only in-frame clones and omits some. The data hold 220,000 or so clones, with over 80% observed a single time. Germline-derived CDR1 and CDR2 are SGHTA and FQGNSA. CDR3 length equals 16 residues. V was pared by 2 bases and J by 2 bases, with 15 bases between. Sequences were obtained from PBMCs or T cells enriched from blood (not recorded which). This sequence originates from a woman aged 35 to 49 who had recovered from COVID-19. The V and J genes are TRBV7-2 and TRBJ2-5; tentative D call: TRBD2 (6 bases). The CDR3 region is CASSLYSAGTQETQYF. The DNA of the CDR3 is TGTGCCAGCAGCTTATATAGCGCGGGAACACAAGAGACCCAGTACTTC. Full variable domain (rest looked up from reference TRBV7-2 and TRBJ2-5): GAGVSQSPSNKVTEKGKDVELRCDPISGHTALYWYRQSLGQGLEFLIYFQGNSAPDKSGLPSDRFSAERTGGSVSTLTIQRTQQEDSAVYLCASSLYSAGTQETQYFGPGTRLLVL.